The present entry profiles one T cell receptor (beta chain) with its context. Antigen: not known. These data are taken from a study of shared clonotypes between healthy human individuals. CD45RO-negative, CCR7-positively selected cells formed the naive CD8 fraction, excluding terminally differentiated effector memory CD45RA+ cells. Samples underwent the assay at deep level. Several immunoSEQ 96-well plates shared each subset's DNA, each plate a replicate. Using immunoSEQ multiplex PCR, the repertoire was profiled, and TCRdb retains in-frame clones only, with some absent. In the table there are 550,000 to 750,000 clones, roughly 95% of which are singletons. General study points: Researchers sampled only blood; tissue repertoires likely differ. Around 5% of naive CD4 clonotypes were shared across several donors.

Germline assignment: CDR1 MGHRA and CDR2 YSYEKL. V was cut by 3 bases and J by 4 bases, with 15 bases left in between. The CDR3 is 15 amino acids. Sequenced input: naive CD8+ T cells sorted from blood. This receptor was obtained from a woman in her 30s in good health. The chain couples TRBV4-1 to TRBJ2-5; D call uncertain. CDR3 sequence: CASSQRFGPIETQYF. In DNA, the CDR3 is TGCGCCAGCAGCCAGAGGTTTGGACCAATAGAGACCCAGTACTTC.